A selection of T cell receptor beta chains follows, all from one sample in a study of glioma-infiltrating T cells after dendritic cell vaccination. TCRdb's table, derived via immunoSEQ multiplex PCR, lists solely in-frame clones and lacks some. The repertoire holds around 72,000 clones, with 65% to 90% as singletons. The material was blood, obtained before dendritic cell vaccination. Receptor source: a human donor with glioblastoma. Each CDR3 is given with its conserved first and last residue. The order of the fields is V gene, J gene, CDR3 protein.

v_gene: TRBV20-1
j_gene: TRBJ1-1
CDR3aa: CSAHDRAEAFF

v_gene: TRBV2
j_gene: TRBJ1-5
CDR3aa: CASSELRAGNQPQHF

v_gene: TRBV19
j_gene: TRBJ2-1
CDR3aa: CASSTGTSGTTAEQFF

v_gene: TRBV2
j_gene: TRBJ2-2
CDR3aa: CASSGGPNGELFF

v_gene: TRBV6-1
j_gene: TRBJ1-2
CDR3aa: CASTVDSKGGYTF

v_gene: TRBV7-8
j_gene: TRBJ2-7
CDR3aa: CASSLGAIYEQYF

v_gene: TRBV11-2
j_gene: TRBJ2-7
CDR3aa: CASSPAPAYEQYF

v_gene: TRBV7-9
j_gene: TRBJ2-2
CDR3aa: CASSTVTSGSNTGELFF

v_gene: TRBV7-2
j_gene: TRBJ1-1
CDR3aa: CASSPTGGAFAEAFF

v_gene: TRBV7-9
j_gene: TRBJ1-3
CDR3aa: CASSAGQGRRNTIYF

v_gene: TRBV2
j_gene: TRBJ2-7
CDR3aa: CASRGRAGGGEQYF

v_gene: TRBV18
j_gene: TRBJ1-2
CDR3aa: CASSPGTETNYGYTF

v_gene: TRBV18
j_gene: TRBJ1-5
CDR3aa: CASSPYRDSQPQHF

v_gene: TRBV27
j_gene: TRBJ1-1
CDR3aa: CASSQDRYTEAFF

v_gene: TRBV7-2
j_gene: TRBJ1-4
CDR3aa: CASSQGQGGEKLFF

v_gene: TRBV5-1
j_gene: TRBJ2-1
CDR3aa: CASSLDSGGNEQFF

v_gene: TRBV2
j_gene: TRBJ2-3
CDR3aa: CASSELLAGAGADTQYF

v_gene: TRBV19
j_gene: TRBJ1-4
CDR3aa: CASSMLGAGEKLFF

v_gene: TRBV7-8
j_gene: TRBJ2-2
CDR3aa: CASSFGSSNTGELFF

v_gene: TRBV21-1
j_gene: TRBJ1-1
CDR3aa: CASSLHRGRRGSTEAFF

v_gene: TRBV9
j_gene: TRBJ2-1
CDR3aa: CASNLGLAGLEQFF

v_gene: TRBV5-1
j_gene: TRBJ2-7
CDR3aa: CASSPLAGVNYEQYF

v_gene: TRBV7-9
j_gene: TRBJ2-5
CDR3aa: CASSFSGGQETQYF

v_gene: TRBV19
j_gene: TRBJ2-7
CDR3aa: CASSIGRGGVYEQYF

v_gene: TRBV10-3
j_gene: TRBJ2-1
CDR3aa: CAISEGSGGPDNEQFF

v_gene: TRBV19
j_gene: TRBJ2-1
CDR3aa: CASSIEDRPYNEQFF

v_gene: TRBV11-1
j_gene: TRBJ2-2
CDR3aa: CASSFPRRANTGELFF

v_gene: TRBV7-9
j_gene: TRBJ1-1
CDR3aa: CASSVAGVNTEAFF

v_gene: TRBV7-3
j_gene: TRBJ2-1
CDR3aa: CASSSAPGREGGSYNEQFF

v_gene: TRBV5-1
j_gene: TRBJ2-1
CDR3aa: CASSPGQTLPYNEQFF

v_gene: TRBV5-4
j_gene: TRBJ1-1
CDR3aa: CASSPRVGGNTEAFF

v_gene: TRBV13
j_gene: TRBJ1-3
CDR3aa: CASSDRSGRGNTIYF

v_gene: TRBV7-9
j_gene: TRBJ1-4
CDR3aa: CASSLLTNEKLFF

v_gene: TRBV5-4
j_gene: TRBJ2-1
CDR3aa: CASSLSGYNEQFF

v_gene: TRBV19
j_gene: TRBJ1-1
CDR3aa: CASSMAGTEAFF

v_gene: TRBV10-3
j_gene: TRBJ2-2
CDR3aa: CAISESSLNAGELFF